The 2 T cell receptor beta chains below were found in one sample sequenced in a study of identical twins. TCRdb re-called the 5' RACE reads through MiXCR, storing one row per CDR3 protein. The sample lists around 480,000 distinct CDR3 sequences; 13% to 15% were seen once. Another study also made use of these data, one on yellow fever vaccine responses in identical twins.

The sample comprised CD4+ T cells sorted from blood. These receptor sequences come from a woman aged 18-29 years in good health.

The V gene is TRBV6-1, the J gene TRBJ2-7, with 14 bases that match TRBD2. The V segment lost 4 bases and the J segment 7 bases; nucleotides outside the gene matches: 6. This CDR3 is 15 amino acids long. CDR1 and CDR2 (germline): MNHNS, SASEGT. DNA for the CDR3: TGTGCCAGCAGTGGACTAGCGGGAGGGCCGGGAGAGCAGTACTTC. Its translation is CASSGLAGGPGEQYF.

The rearrangement uses TRBV6-5 and TRBJ2-7, with D unclear. Trimming removed 0 bases from V and 1 base from J, with 10 bases in between. Germline values: CDR1 MNHEY, CDR2 SVGAGI. The CDR3 consists of 15 residues. DNA of the CDR3: TGTGCCAGCAGTTACTCCGGCGGCCAATCCTACGAGCAGTACTTC. Its translation is CASSYSGGQSYEQYF.